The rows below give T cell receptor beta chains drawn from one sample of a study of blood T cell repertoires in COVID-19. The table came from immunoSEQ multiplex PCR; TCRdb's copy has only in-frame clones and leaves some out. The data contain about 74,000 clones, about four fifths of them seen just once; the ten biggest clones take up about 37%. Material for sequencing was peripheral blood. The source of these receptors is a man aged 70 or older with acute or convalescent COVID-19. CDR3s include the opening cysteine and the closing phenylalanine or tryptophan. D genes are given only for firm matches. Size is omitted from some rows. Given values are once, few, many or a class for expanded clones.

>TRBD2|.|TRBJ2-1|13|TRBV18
CASSPGLGGEQFF
TGTGCCAGCTCACCCGGACTAGGCGGTGAGCAGTTCTTC
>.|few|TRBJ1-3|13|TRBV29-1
CSASTSSGNTIYF
TGCAGCGCCTCGACTAGCTCTGGAAACACCATATATTTT
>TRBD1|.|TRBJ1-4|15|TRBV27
CASSTPGQGLEKLFF
TGTGCCAGCAGTACACCGGGACAGGGACTTGAAAAACTGTTTTTT
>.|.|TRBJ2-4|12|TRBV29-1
CSVVADGNIQYF
TGCAGCGTTGTGGCAGACGGGAACATTCAGTACTTC
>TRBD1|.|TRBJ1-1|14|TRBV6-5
CASSPQTGGTEAFF
TGTGCCAGCAGTCCCCAGACAGGGGGCACTGAAGCTTTCTTT
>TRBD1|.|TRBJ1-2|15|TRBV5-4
CASSPADRANYGYTF
TGTGCCAGCAGCCCGGCGGACAGGGCCAACTATGGCTACACCTTC
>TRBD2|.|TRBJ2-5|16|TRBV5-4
CASSLELAGGAETQYF
TGTGCCAGCAGCTTGGAACTAGCGGGAGGGGCGGAGACCCAGTACTTC
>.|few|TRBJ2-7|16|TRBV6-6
CASGNRALSPSYEQYF
TGTGCCAGCGGCAACAGGGCCCTCTCACCTTCCTACGAGCAGTACTTC
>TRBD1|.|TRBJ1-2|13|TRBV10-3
CAISFGTDYGYTF
TGTGCCATCAGTTTCGGGACAGACTATGGCTACACCTTC
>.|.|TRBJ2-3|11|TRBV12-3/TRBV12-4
CASSFDYTQYF
TGTGCCAGCAGTTTTGACTATACGCAGTATTTT
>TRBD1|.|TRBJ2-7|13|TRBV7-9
CASSFGTGDEQYF
TGTGCCAGCAGCTTTGGGACAGGGGACGAGCAGTACTTC
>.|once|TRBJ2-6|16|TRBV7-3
CASSLTSSQGANVLTF
TGTGCCAGCAGCTTAACCTCATCACAGGGAGCCAACGTCCTGACTTTC
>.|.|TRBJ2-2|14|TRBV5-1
CASSSTGNTGELFF
TGCGCCAGCAGCTCCACAGGGAACACCGGGGAGCTGTTTTTT
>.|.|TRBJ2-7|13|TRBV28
CASSSRVPYEQYF
TGTGCCAGCAGTTCCAGGGTTCCCTACGAGCAGTACTTC
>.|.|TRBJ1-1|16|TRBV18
CASSPWGQAMNTEAFF
TGTGCCAGCTCACCATGGGGGCAGGCAATGAACACTGAAGCTTTCTTT
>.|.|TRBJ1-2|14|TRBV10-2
CASSELQGRGGYTF
TGCGCCAGCAGTGAGTTACAGGGAAGGGGCGGCTACACCTTC
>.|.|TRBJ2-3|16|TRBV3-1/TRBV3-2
CASSQGIARGTDTQYF
TGTGCCAGCAGCCAAGGAATCGCGAGGGGCACAGATACGCAGTATTTT
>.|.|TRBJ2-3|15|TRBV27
CASSAGLLSTDTQYF
TGTGCCAGCAGTGCGGGCCTCTTGAGCACAGATACGCAGTATTTT
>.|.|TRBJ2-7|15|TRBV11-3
CASSLDSASSYEQYF
TGTGCCAGCAGCTTAGATAGCGCATCCTCCTACGAGCAGTACTTC
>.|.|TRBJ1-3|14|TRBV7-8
CASSPRVSGNTIYF
TGTGCCAGCAGCCCGAGGGTCTCTGGAAACACCATATATTTT
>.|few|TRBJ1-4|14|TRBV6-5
CASKPGPTNEKLFF
TGTGCCAGCAAACCGGGTCCAACTAATGAAAAACTGTTTTTT
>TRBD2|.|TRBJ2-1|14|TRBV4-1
CASSLGGGVDEQFF
TGCGCCAGCAGCCTAGGCGGGGGGGTCGATGAGCAGTTCTTC